This TCR beta chain was profiled in a study of blood T cell repertoires in COVID-19. Germline values: CDR1 SNHLY, CDR2 FYNNEI. The CDR3 sequence is 16 residues long. V lost 6 bases to trimming and J lost 2 bases; unmatched junction nucleotides: 10. TCRdb keeps only in-frame clones here, not all; method: immunoSEQ multiplex PCR. The data hold 100,000 to 150,000 clones, with 65% to 90% observed a single time. Sequencing was done on a sample of peripheral blood. The receptor was isolated from an elderly woman with acute or convalescent COVID-19. The rearrangement joins TRBV2 to TRBJ1-3, with 7 nucleotides matching TRBD1. Here the CDR3 reads CASRARTGTTGNTIYF. CDR3 coding DNA: TGTGCCAGCAGGGCGAGGACAGGAACGACTGGAAACACCATATATTTT.